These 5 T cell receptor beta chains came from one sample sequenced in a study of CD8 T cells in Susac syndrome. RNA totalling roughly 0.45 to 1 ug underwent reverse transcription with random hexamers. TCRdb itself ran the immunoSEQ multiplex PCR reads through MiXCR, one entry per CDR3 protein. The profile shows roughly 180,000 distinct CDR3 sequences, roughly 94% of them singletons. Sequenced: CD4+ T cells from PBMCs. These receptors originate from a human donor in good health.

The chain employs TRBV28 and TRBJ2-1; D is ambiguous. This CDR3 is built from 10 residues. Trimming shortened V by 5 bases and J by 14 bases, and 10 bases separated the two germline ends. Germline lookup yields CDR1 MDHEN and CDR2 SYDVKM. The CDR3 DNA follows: TGTGCCAGCAGTGGTCTGAAGAAGTTCTTC. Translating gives CASSGLKKFF. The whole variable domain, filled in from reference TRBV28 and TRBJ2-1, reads DVKVTQSSRYLVKRTGEKVFLECVQDMDHENMFWYRQDPGLGLRLIYFSYDVKMKEKGDIPEGYSVSREKKERFSLILESASTNQTSMYLCASSGLKKFFGPGTRLTVL.

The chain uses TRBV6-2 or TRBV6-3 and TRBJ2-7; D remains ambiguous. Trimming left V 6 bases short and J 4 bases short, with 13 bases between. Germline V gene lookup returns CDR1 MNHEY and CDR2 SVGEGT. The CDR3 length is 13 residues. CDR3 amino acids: CASRGPGFYEQYF. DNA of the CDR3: TGTGCCAGCAGAGGCCCCGGATTTTACGAGCAGTACTTC.

CDR3 nucleotide sequence: TGTGCCAGCGGTACCCGGGGGACCACAGATACGCAGTATTTT. Its translation is CASGTRGTTDTQYF. The V call is TRBV7-2, the J call TRBJ2-3, with D possibly matching TRBD2 (6 bases). The V and J ends lost 8 bases and 2 bases respectively, with 14 bases between them. The CDR3 runs to 14 residues. CDR1 SGHTA and CDR2 FQGNSA come from the germline V gene.

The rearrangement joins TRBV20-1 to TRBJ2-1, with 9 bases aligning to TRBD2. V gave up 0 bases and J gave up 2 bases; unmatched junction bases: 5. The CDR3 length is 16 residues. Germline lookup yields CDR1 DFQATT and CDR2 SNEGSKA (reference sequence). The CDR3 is CSARDRGGRAYNEQFF. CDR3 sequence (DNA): TGCAGTGCTAGAGATCGGGGCGGGAGGGCCTACAATGAGCAGTTCTTC.

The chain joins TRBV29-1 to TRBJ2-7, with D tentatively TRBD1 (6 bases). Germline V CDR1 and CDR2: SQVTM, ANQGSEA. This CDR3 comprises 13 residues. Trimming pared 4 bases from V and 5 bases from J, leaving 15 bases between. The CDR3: CSVALTGSNEQYF. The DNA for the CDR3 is TGCAGCGTTGCTCTTACAGGGAGTAACGAGCAGTACTTC.